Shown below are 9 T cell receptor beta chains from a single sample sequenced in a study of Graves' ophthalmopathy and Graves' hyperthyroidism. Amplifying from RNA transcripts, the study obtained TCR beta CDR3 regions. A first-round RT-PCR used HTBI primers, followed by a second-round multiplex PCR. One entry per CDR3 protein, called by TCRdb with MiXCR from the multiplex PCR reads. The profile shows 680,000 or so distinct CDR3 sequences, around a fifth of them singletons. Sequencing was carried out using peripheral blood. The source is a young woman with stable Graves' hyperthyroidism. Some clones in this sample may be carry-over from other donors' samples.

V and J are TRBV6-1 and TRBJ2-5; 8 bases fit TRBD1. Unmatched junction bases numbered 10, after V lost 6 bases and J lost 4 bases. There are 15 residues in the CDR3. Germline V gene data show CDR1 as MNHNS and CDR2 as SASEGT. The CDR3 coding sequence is TGTGCCAGCAGCCCAACCCGAGACAGGGGAGAGACCCAGTACTTC. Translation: CASSPTRDRGETQYF.

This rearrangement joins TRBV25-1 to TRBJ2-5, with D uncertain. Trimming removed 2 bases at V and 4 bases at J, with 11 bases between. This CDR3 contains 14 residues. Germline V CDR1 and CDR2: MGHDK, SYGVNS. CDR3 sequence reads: CASSEQIGRETQYF. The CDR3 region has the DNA TGTGCCAGCAGTGAACAGATCGGCAGAGAGACCCAGTACTTC.

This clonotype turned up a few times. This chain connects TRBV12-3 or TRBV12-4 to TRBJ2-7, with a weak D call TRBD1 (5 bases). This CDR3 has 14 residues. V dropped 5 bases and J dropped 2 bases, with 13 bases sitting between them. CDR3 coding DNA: TGTGCCAGCAGTATTTCAACAGGACCCTACGAGCAGTACTTC. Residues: CASSISTGPYEQYF.

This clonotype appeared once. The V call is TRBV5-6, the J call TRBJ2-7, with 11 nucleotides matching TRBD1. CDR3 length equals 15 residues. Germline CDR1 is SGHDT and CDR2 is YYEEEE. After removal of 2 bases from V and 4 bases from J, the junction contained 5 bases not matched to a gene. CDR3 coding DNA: TGTGCCAGCAGCTTCCCGGGACAGGGGGTATACGAGCAGTACTTC. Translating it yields CASSFPGQGVYEQYF. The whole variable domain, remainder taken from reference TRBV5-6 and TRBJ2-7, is DAGVTQSPTHLIKTRGQQVTLRCSPKSGHDTVSWYQQALGQGPQFIFQYYEEEERQRGNFPDRFSGHQFPNYSSELNVNALLLGDSALYLCASSFPGQGVYEQYFGPGTRLTVT.

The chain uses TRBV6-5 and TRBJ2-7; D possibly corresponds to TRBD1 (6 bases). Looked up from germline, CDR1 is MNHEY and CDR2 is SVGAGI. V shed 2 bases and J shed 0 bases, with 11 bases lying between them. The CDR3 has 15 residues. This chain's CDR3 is CASSYPDRSSYEQYF. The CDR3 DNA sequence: TGTGCCAGCAGTTACCCCGACAGGAGCTCCTACGAGCAGTACTTC.

The CDR3 DNA reads TGTGCCAGCAGCCTCCCTAGTCGGGACTTCCCCGGGGAGCTGTTTTTT. This sequence encodes CASSLPSRDFPGELFF. The chain combines TRBV13 with TRBJ2-2, with a tentative D call TRBD2 (6 bases). With 5 bases removed from V and 6 bases from J, the gap between germline ends came to 19 bases. In germline, CDR1 is PRHDT, CDR2 FYEKMQ (reference sequence). The CDR3 loop spans 16 amino acids.

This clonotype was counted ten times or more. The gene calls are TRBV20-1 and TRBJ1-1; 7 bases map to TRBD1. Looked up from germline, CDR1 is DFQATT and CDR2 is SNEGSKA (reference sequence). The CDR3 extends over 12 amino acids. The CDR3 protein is CRGDSPNTEAFF. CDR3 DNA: TGCAGGGGGGACAGCCCGAACACTGAAGCTTTCTTT.

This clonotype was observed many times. The CDR3 bases are TGTGCCAGCAGTTATGTAAGCAATCAGCCCCAGCATTTT. Residues: CASSYVSNQPQHF. The rearrangement joins TRBV6-5 to TRBJ1-5; D gene uncertain. V dropped 3 bases and J dropped 1 base, with 4 bases sitting between them. Germline CDR1 is MNHEY and CDR2 is SVGAGI. CDR3 size: 13 residues.

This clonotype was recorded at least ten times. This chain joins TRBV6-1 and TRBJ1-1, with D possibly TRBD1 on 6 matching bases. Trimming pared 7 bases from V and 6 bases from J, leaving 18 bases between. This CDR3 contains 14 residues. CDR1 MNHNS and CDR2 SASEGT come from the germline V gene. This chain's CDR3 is CASTSDSQNAEAFF. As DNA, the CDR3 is TGTGCCAGCACCTCGGACAGTCAAAACGCTGAAGCTTTCTTT.